The 25 T cell receptor beta chains listed next were all sequenced from one sample in a study of shared clonotypes between healthy human individuals. Sequencing used immunoSEQ multiplex PCR; TCRdb keeps in-frame clones, though not all of them. The sample has fewer than 2.5 million clones, 90% to 95% seen once. Sequencing input: naive CD4+ T cells from PBMCs. Stated subset: CD45RA+ positively selected. Source of these receptors: a man aged 18 to 35 in good health. Some clones in this sample may be carry-over from other donors' samples.

A note on this clone: Other DNA sequences in the sample encode the same CDR3. The chain combines TRBV19 with TRBJ2-7; TRBD1 aligns across 10 bases. The V segment lost 4 bases and the J segment 3 bases; nucleotides outside the gene matches: 3. Germline loops: CDR1 LNHDA, CDR2 SQIVND (reference sequence). The CDR3 loop spans 14 amino acids. Here the CDR3 DNA reads TGTGCCAGTAGTAGCGGACAGGGGGTCTACGAGCAGTACTTC. Amino acids: CASSSGQGVYEQYF.

About this clone itself: Other DNA sequences in this sample translate to the same CDR3. This chain connects TRBV6-1 to TRBJ2-3; D is unresolved. This CDR3 spans 12 amino acids. V lost 3 bases, J lost 3 bases, and 4 bases lay in between. Per the germline V gene, CDR1 is MNHNS and CDR2 is SASEGT. The CDR3 bases are TGTGCCAGCAGTGAGGGGACAGATACGCAGTATTTT. This codes for CASSEGTDTQYF.

This rearrangement joins TRBV29-1 to TRBJ1-1; D is undetermined. The V and J ends lost 1 base and 7 bases respectively, with 10 bases between them. The CDR3 is made up of 12 amino acids. Germline V gene data show CDR1 as SQVTM and CDR2 as ANQGSEA. CDR3 amino acids: CSVEGRTLEAFF. Written as DNA, the CDR3 is TGCAGCGTTGAAGGGAGAACCCTTGAAGCTTTCTTT.

This clone was seen a single time. The chain links TRBV7-2 to TRBJ2-7; 8 bases match TRBD2. This CDR3 comprises 16 residues. Looked up from germline, CDR1 is SGHTA and CDR2 is FQGNSA. J was trimmed by 0 bases and V by 4 bases; bases with no gene match: 8. This chain's CDR3 is CASSSLAGPPSYEQYF. The CDR3 nucleotides are TGTGCCAGCAGCTCCCTAGCGGGCCCCCCCTCCTACGAGCAGTACTTC.

The rearrangement joins TRBV6-1 to TRBJ2-7, with 10 bases fitting TRBD1. Germline CDR1 and CDR2: MNHNS and SASEGT. The CDR3 contains 15 residues. Germline trimming cut 4 bases from V and 2 bases from J; bases unmatched to any gene: 5. CDR3 sequence (DNA): TGTGCCAGCAGTGGGTTCGGACAGGGGGCCTACGAGCAGTACTTC. Amino acids: CASSGFGQGAYEQYF.

The V and J genes are TRBV6-6 and TRBJ2-6; 9 positions match TRBD1. The CDR3 sequence is 16 residues long. Trimming cost V 1 base and J 8 bases; bases outside gene matches: 6. CDR1 is MNHNY and CDR2 is SVGAGI in the germline V gene (reference sequence). CDR3 region: CASSYFGTGRPNVLTF. The CDR3 nucleotides are TGTGCCAGCAGTTACTTCGGGACAGGGAGACCCAACGTCCTGACTTTC.

The genes are TRBV28 and TRBJ2-7, with TRBD1 as a possible D gene (6 bases). Germline V gene data show CDR1 as MDHEN and CDR2 as SYDVKM. CDR3 length: 15 residues. Trimming stripped 6 bases from V and 6 bases from J, with 21 bases between. The CDR3: CASRETGPGRVEQYF. The DNA for the CDR3 is TGTGCCAGCAGAGAGACAGGTCCGGGACGCGTCGAGCAGTACTTC.

This chain links TRBV4-3 with TRBJ1-2; D ambiguous. CDR1 LGHNA and CDR2 YSLEER come from the germline V gene. Trimming left V 0 bases short and J 8 bases short, with 16 bases between. CDR3 length: 15 amino acids. CDR3 nucleotides: TGCGCCAGCAGCCAAGATCGCAGTTCGGGGTTGGGCTACACCTTC. Translating it yields CASSQDRSSGLGYTF.

The J gene is TRBJ1-4, the V gene TRBV18; perhaps TRBD1 as D (5 bases). The CDR3 runs 17 residues. Trimming shortened V by 6 bases and J by 5 bases, and 22 bases separated the two germline ends. Per germline, CDR1 KGHSH and CDR2 LQKENI. The CDR3, as DNA: TGTGCCAGCTCTCCCGGGGGGTTTCAGCTGACCAATGAAAAACTGTTTTTT. Residues: CASSPGGFQLTNEKLFF.

J is TRBJ1-4 and V is TRBV28, with D perhaps matching TRBD1 (6 bases). Germline CDR1 is MDHEN and CDR2 is SYDVKM. The CDR3 runs to 14 residues. The V end was cut by 6 bases, the J end by 10 bases, with 18 bases between. For the CDR3, the DNA is TGTGCCAGCAGCCAAGGACAGTTCGAAGGAAAACTGTTTTTT. Translated: CASSQGQFEGKLFF. The whole variable domain, filled in from reference TRBV28 and TRBJ1-4, reads DVKVTQSSRYLVKRTGEKVFLECVQDMDHENMFWYRQDPGLGLRLIYFSYDVKMKEKGDIPEGYSVSREKKERFSLILESASTNQTSMYLCASSQGQFEGKLFFGSGTQLSVL.

On this clone itself: This sample includes further DNA sequences coding for the same CDR3. The V gene is TRBV5-1, the J gene TRBJ2-3; 8 positions match TRBD1. The CDR3 has 15 amino acids. V lost 2 bases, J lost 1 base, and 3 bases stayed unmatched. CDR1 and CDR2 (germline): SGHRS, YFSETQ. CDR3 protein: CASSFVGQGTDTQYF. CDR3 in DNA: TGCGCCAGCAGCTTCGTGGGACAGGGCACAGATACGCAGTATTTT.

V is TRBV11-2 and J is TRBJ1-2; D is undetermined. This CDR3 has 14 residues. Trimming cost V 5 bases and J 7 bases, with 17 bases left between them. Germline V gene data show CDR1 as SGHAT and CDR2 as FQNNGV. CDR3 in DNA: TGTGCCAGCAGCCCCCGGGCCCGGGAGGTTGGCTACACCTTC. Its protein is CASSPRAREVGYTF. Full variable domain (rest looked up from reference TRBV11-2 and TRBJ1-2): EAGVAQSPRYKIIEKRQSVAFWCNPISGHATLYWYQQILGQGPKLLIQFQNNGVVDDSQLPKDRFSAERLKGVDSTLKIQPAKLEDSAVYLCASSPRAREVGYTFGSGTRLTVV.

This clone was found once. V gene TRBV6-6 combines with J gene TRBJ2-7; D possibly corresponds to TRBD1 (6 bases). The CDR3 extends over 13 amino acids. Per the germline V gene, CDR1 is MNHNY and CDR2 is SVGAGI (reference sequence). V was shortened by 2 bases and J by 5 bases, with 10 bases between the two germline ends. The CDR3 region has the DNA TGTGCCAGCAGTTACCTGGGGGCGGACGAGCAGTACTTC. Residues: CASSYLGADEQYF.

This clone was found once. The chain's CDR3 is CASRAPGTAYQPQHF. The CDR3, as DNA: TGTGCCAGCAGAGCCCCCGGGACAGCTTATCAGCCCCAGCATTTT. This rearrangement joins TRBV6-1 to TRBJ1-5; 7 bases map to TRBD1. Trimming took 6 bases from V and 5 from J; bases not matched to a gene: 10. CDR3 length: 15 amino acids. The germline V gene has CDR1 MNHNS and CDR2 SASEGT.

This rearrangement joins TRBV11-2 to TRBJ2-3; D is possibly TRBD2 (6 bases). This CDR3 is 16 amino acids long. V was cut by 5 bases and J by 1 base, with 16 bases left in between. The germline gives CDR1 SGHAT, CDR2 FQNNGV. The CDR3 coding sequence is TGTGCCAGCAGCGCGAAGCTAGCGAGCGGCACAGATACGCAGTATTTT. It encodes CASSAKLASGTDTQYF.

A remark on this clone: The junction and the germline gene differ at one end; a read error may be behind it. The V and J genes are TRBV28 and TRBJ2-5, with D tentatively TRBD2 (5 bases). CDR1 is MDHEN and CDR2 is SYDVKM in the germline V gene. This CDR3 spans 14 amino acids. This CDR3 reads CASGRGGPLEAQYF. The DNA of the CDR3 is TGTGCCAGCGGGAGAGGAGGACCCTTAGAGGCCCAGTACTTC.

V gene TRBV5-6 combines with J gene TRBJ1-1; TRBD1 matches at 7 bases. With 5 bases clipped from V and 7 bases from J, the junction kept 14 bases outside the gene matches. CDR3 size: 15 residues. Germline lookup yields CDR1 SGHDT and CDR2 YYEEEE. CDR3 protein: CASSSTGNLTLEAFF. The CDR3, as DNA: TGTGCCAGCAGTTCGACAGGGAACCTTACCCTTGAAGCTTTCTTT.

This chain connects TRBV29-1 to TRBJ1-3; D remains unclear. The germline V gene encodes CDR1 SQVTM and CDR2 ANQGSEA. Between the trimmed V and J ends, which lost 4 bases and 3 bases, there was a span of 10 bases. The CDR3 consists of 13 residues. The CDR3 sequence: CSVVGQVGNTIYF. For the CDR3, the DNA is TGCAGCGTTGTCGGTCAAGTTGGAAACACCATATATTTT.

The rearrangement uses TRBV5-1 and TRBJ1-1; D is unresolved. Germline CDR1 and CDR2: SGHRS and YFSETQ. The CDR3 is 16 residues long. Trimming pared 0 bases from V and 3 bases from J, leaving 15 bases between. CDR3 loop: CASSLGVRGYDTEAFF. Here the CDR3 DNA reads TGCGCCAGCAGCTTGGGTGTTCGGGGATACGACACTGAAGCTTTCTTT.

The rearrangement links TRBV19 to TRBJ2-7; 7 nucleotides match TRBD1. J gave up 0 bases and V 1 base, and 3 bases lay outside the gene matches. This CDR3 is built from 15 residues. Germline V lookup: CDR1 LNHDA, CDR2 SQIVND (reference sequence). CDR3 sequence: CASSIARDSSYEQYF. In DNA, the CDR3 is TGTGCCAGTAGTATAGCCCGGGACAGCTCCTACGAGCAGTACTTC. The full variable domain, rest sourced from reference TRBV19 and TRBJ2-7, is DGGITQSPKYLFRKEGQNVTLSCEQNLNHDAMYWYRQDPGQGLRLIYYSQIVNDFQKGDIAEGYSVSREKKESFPLTVTSAQKNPTAFYLCASSIARDSSYEQYFGPGTRLTVT.

In this sample, this clone turned up once. The rearrangement joins TRBV27 to TRBJ1-1; no clear D. V was clipped by 0 bases and J by 1 base, with 12 bases between them. Germline CDR1 is MNHEY and CDR2 is SMNVEV (reference sequence). The CDR3 extends over 16 amino acids. This CDR3 is CASSLSMAAGNTEAFF. The CDR3 coding sequence is TGTGCCAGCAGTTTATCGATGGCTGCGGGGAACACTGAAGCTTTCTTT.

The chain employs TRBV7-2 and TRBJ2-3, with D unclear. V dropped 5 bases and J dropped 2 bases, with 11 bases sitting between them. From germline, CDR1 is SGHTA and CDR2 FQGNSA. The CDR3 is 14 amino acids. This CDR3 reads CASSRLVTTDTQYF. Written as DNA, the CDR3 is TGTGCCAGCAGCCGCCTCGTTACCACAGATACGCAGTATTTT.

This clone has just one count. This chain joins TRBV4-3 and TRBJ2-1; the match to TRBD2 covers 8 bases. V dropped 4 bases and J dropped 6; count of bases not matched to a gene: 11. From germline, CDR1 is LGHNA and CDR2 YSLEER. The CDR3 is made up of 16 amino acids. For the CDR3, the DNA is TGCGCCAGCAGCCTTTCTATGGGACTAGGCGTCAATGAGCAGTTCTTC. Amino acid sequence: CASSLSMGLGVNEQFF.

This clone was observed a single time. This sequence joins TRBV5-1 and TRBJ2-1; 10 positions match TRBD2. This CDR3 contains 15 residues. V was clipped by 0 bases and J by 6 bases; unmatched bases: 3. The germline CDR1 and CDR2 sequences are SGHRS and YFSETQ. The CDR3 here is CASSLASGGVNEQFF. The DNA for the CDR3 is TGCGCCAGCAGCTTGGCTAGCGGGGGAGTCAATGAGCAGTTCTTC.

The chain links TRBV6-5 to TRBJ2-7, with TRBD2 as a possible D gene (5 bases). V shed 6 bases and J shed 5 bases, with 17 bases lying between them. The CDR3 spans 14 residues. Germline lookup yields CDR1 MNHEY and CDR2 SVGAGI. This CDR3 reads CASRTFGSTHEQYF. DNA of the CDR3: TGTGCCAGCAGAACCTTTGGGAGTACCCACGAGCAGTACTTC.